These 8 T cell receptor beta chains came from one sample sequenced in a study of blood T cells in healthy people across ages. Alongside a J-beta primer mix, a sample-barcoded 5' primer served in a second PCR lasting roughly 6 to 12 cycles. One entry per CDR3 protein results from TCRdb running MiXCR on the 5' RACE reads. The sample holds over 500,000 distinct CDR3 sequences, about 50% seen once. The source material was blood. The receptors here all came from a woman of 80 years or more in good health.

V is TRBV24-1 and J is TRBJ2-1, with 14 positions matching TRBD2. The CDR3 totals 19 residues. Germline loops: CDR1 KGHDR, CDR2 SFDVKD. V trimming: 3 bases; J trimming: 8 bases; junction bases outside the gene matches: 14. The CDR3 here is CATSDPGGLAGERGYEQFF. As DNA, the CDR3 is TGTGCCACCAGTGATCCTGGGGGACTAGCGGGAGAGAGGGGATATGAGCAGTTCTTC.

This clonotype appeared once. The chain links TRBV7-2 to TRBJ2-4, with 9 bases that match TRBD1. The J call is in doubt because the DNA end fits TRBJ2-7 better. The CDR3 loop spans 16 amino acids. The germline V gene encodes CDR1 SGHTA and CDR2 FQGNSA. CDR3 sequence reads: CASSPRQGTGYYEQYF. The CDR3 bases are TGTGCCAGCAGCCCAAGGCAGGGGACAGGGTACTACGAGCAGTACTTC.

The rearrangement joins TRBV20-1 to TRBJ2-7; D is perhaps TRBD2 (5 bases). V lost 5 bases to trimming and J lost 9 bases, with 23 bases between them. CDR1 is DFQATT and CDR2 is SNEGSKA in the germline V gene (reference sequence). The CDR3 sequence is 14 residues long. CDR3 sequence: CSAPPVGSARGQYF. CDR3 DNA sequence: TGCAGTGCTCCCCCAGTGGGGTCCGCCCGGGGGCAGTACTTC.

The chain couples TRBV20-1 to TRBJ2-1; TRBD1 aligns across 10 bases. The J call may be wrong; the DNA end is better matched by TRBJ2-7. The germline V gene has CDR1 DFQATT and CDR2 SNEGSKA (reference sequence). This CDR3 comprises 15 residues. Written as DNA, the CDR3 is TGCAGTGCTAGGGGAGGACAGGGGGGATACAATGAGCAGTACTTC. Encoded protein: CSARGGQGGYNEQYF.

The rearrangement uses TRBV6-1 and TRBJ2-3; D perhaps matches TRBD1 (6 bases). V was cut by 6 bases and J by 10 bases, with 17 bases left in between. The CDR3 has 13 amino acids. Germline loops: CDR1 MNHNS, CDR2 SASEGT. This chain's CDR3 is CASRGTPTDAQYF. In nucleotides, the CDR3 is TGTGCCAGCAGGGGGACACCCACGGATGCGCAGTATTTT.

The chain has TRBV2 and TRBJ1-2; D is uncertain. V was trimmed by 6 bases and J by 1 base, leaving 12 bases between them. Looked up from germline, CDR1 is SNHLY and CDR2 is FYNNEI. The CDR3 has 14 amino acids. The DNA of the CDR3 is TGTGCCAGCAGCAGATTTAGCCGTAACTATGGCTACACCTTC. Residues: CASSRFSRNYGYTF.

The rearrangement joins TRBV28 to TRBJ2-5; 10 nucleotides align to TRBD2. With the DNA end fitting TRBJ2-7 better, the J assignment may be wrong. Germline V gene lookup returns CDR1 MDHEN and CDR2 SYDVKM. This CDR3 is 16 amino acids long. The CDR3 DNA reads TGTGCCAGCAGTCCCTTAGCGGGAGGTCTCCCCTACGAGCAGTACTTC. Amino acid sequence: CASSPLAGGLPYEQYF.

In its sample, this clonotype was seen once. The chain has TRBV7-8 and TRBJ2-1; D remains unclear. The V end was cut by 4 bases, the J end by 1 base, with 17 bases between. The CDR3 has 17 residues. In germline, CDR1 is SGHVS, CDR2 FQNEAQ. DNA of the CDR3: TGTGCCAGCAGCTCCCCAGATGTGACGGAGTCCTACAATGAGCAGTTCTTC. Protein product: CASSSPDVTESYNEQFF.